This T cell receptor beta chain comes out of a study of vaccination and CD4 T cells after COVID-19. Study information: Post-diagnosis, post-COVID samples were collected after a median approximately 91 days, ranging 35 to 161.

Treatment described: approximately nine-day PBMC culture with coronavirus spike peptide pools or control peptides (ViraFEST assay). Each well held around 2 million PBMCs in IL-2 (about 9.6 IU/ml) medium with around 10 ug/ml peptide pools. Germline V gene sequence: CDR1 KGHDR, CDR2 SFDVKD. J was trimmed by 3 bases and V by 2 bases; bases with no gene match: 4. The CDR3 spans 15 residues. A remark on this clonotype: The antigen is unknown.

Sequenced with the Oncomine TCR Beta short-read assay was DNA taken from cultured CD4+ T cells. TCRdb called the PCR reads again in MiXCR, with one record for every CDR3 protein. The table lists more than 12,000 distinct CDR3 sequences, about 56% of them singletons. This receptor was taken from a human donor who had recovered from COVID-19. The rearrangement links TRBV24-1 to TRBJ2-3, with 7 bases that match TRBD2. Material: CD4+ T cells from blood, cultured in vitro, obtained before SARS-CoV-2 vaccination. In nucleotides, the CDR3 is TGTGCCACCAGTGATTCAGGCGGGGGAACAGATACGCAGTATTTT. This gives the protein CATSDSGGGTDTQYF.